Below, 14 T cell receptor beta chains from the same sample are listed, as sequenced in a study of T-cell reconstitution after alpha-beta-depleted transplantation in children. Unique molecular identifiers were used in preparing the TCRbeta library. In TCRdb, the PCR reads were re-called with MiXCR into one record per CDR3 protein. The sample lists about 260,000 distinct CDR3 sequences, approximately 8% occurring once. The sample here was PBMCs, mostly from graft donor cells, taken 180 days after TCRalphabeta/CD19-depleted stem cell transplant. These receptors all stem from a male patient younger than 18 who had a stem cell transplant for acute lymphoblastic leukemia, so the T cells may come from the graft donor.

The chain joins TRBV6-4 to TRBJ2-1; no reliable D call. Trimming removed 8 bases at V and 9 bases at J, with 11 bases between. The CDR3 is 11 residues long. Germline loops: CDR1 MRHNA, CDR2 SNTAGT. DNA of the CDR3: TGTGCCAGCCAAAACCGCGGTGAGCAGTTCTTC. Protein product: CASQNRGEQFF.

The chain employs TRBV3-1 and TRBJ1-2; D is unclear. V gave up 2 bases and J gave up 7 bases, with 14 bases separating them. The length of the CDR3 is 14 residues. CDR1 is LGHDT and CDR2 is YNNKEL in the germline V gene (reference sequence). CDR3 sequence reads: CASSQRQAGGGYTF. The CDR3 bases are TGTGCCAGCAGCCAACGGCAGGCGGGAGGTGGCTACACCTTC.

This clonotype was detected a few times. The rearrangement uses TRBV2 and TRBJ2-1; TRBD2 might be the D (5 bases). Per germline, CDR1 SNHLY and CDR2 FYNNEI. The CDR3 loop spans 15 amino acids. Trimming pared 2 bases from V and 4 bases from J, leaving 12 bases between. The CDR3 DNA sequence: TGTGCCAGCAGTGAAAGGCGCGGAGGATACAATGAGCAGTTCTTC. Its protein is CASSERRGGYNEQFF.

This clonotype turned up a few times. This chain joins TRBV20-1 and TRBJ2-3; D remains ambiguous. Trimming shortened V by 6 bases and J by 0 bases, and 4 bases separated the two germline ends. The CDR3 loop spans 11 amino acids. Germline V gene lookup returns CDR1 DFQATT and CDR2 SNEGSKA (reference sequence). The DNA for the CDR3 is TGCAGTGCGGAGAGCACAGATACGCAGTATTTT. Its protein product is CSAESTDTQYF.

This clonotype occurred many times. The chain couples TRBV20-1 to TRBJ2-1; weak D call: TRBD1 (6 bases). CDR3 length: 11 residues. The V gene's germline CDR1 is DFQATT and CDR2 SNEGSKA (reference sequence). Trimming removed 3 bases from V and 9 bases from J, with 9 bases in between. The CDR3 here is CSARRGSEQFF. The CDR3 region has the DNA TGCAGTGCTAGGAGGGGGAGTGAGCAGTTCTTC.

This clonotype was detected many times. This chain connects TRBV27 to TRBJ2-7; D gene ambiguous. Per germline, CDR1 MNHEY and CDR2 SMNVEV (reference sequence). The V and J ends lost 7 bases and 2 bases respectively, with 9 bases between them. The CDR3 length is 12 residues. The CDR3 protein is CASNWAAYEQYF. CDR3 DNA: TGTGCCAGCAATTGGGCCGCCTACGAGCAGTACTTC.

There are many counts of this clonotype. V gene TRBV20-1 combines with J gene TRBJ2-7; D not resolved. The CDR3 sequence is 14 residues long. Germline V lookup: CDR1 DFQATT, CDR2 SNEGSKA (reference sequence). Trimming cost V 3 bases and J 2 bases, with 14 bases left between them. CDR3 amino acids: CSASVDRVAYEQYF. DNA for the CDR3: TGCAGTGCTAGTGTTGATAGGGTTGCCTACGAGCAGTACTTC.

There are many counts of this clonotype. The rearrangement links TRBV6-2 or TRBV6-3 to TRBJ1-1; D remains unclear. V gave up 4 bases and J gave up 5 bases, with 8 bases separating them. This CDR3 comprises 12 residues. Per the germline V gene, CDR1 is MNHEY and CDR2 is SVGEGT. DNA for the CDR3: TGTGCCAGCAGTTCGGGGAGGACTGAAGCTTTCTTT. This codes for CASSSGRTEAFF.

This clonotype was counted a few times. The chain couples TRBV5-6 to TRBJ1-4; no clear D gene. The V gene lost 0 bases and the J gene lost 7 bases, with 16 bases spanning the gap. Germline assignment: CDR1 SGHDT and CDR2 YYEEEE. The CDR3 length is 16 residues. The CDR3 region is CASSLEESGRREKLFF. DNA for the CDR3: TGTGCCAGCAGCTTGGAGGAGTCGGGCCGCCGTGAAAAACTGTTTTTT.

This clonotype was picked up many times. The CDR3 nucleotides are TGTGCCAGCAGGCCCCTAGCGGGAGGGCCGGATAATGAGCAGTTCTTC. Its translation is CASRPLAGGPDNEQFF. V and J are TRBV9 and TRBJ2-1; TRBD2 matches at 12 bases. Germline V gene data show CDR1 as SGDLS and CDR2 as YYNGEE. CDR3 length: 16 amino acids. V shed 5 bases, J shed 7 bases, and the junction held 10 bases outside the gene matches.

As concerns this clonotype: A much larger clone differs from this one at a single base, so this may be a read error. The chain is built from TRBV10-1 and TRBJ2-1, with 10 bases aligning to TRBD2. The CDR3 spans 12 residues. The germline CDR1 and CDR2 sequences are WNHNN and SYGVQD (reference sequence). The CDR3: CASRESSGSMFF. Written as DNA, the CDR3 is TGCGCCAGCAGAGAGTCTAGCGGGAGTATGTTCTTC.

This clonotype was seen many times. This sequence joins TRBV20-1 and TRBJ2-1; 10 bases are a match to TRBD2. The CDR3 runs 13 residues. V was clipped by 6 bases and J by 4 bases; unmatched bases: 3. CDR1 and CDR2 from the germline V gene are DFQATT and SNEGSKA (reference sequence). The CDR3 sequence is CSASGGGYNEQFF. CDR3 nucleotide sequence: TGCAGTGCCAGCGGGGGGGGATACAATGAGCAGTTCTTC.

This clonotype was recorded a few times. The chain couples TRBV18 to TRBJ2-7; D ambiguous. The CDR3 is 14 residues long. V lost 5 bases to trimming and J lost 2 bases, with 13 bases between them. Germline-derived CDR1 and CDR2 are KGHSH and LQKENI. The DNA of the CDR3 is TGTGCCAGCTCAGTGGAAGACGGTCCCTACGAGCAGTACTTC. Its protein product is CASSVEDGPYEQYF.

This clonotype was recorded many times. The CDR3 region has the DNA TGCGCCAGCAGCCAAGGGGGACAGGGAGCTAATGAAAAACTGTTTTTT. The encoded protein is CASSQGGQGANEKLFF. The chain has TRBV4-3 and TRBJ1-4; 9 nucleotides match TRBD1. CDR1 is LGHNA and CDR2 is YSLEER in the germline V gene. This CDR3 contains 16 residues. Losses at the gene ends were 1 base for V and 3 bases for J; bases not matched to a gene: 3.